Sequencing of this TCR beta chain was carried out in a study of cytotoxic CD8 clonotypes in ibrutinib-treated CLL. In the study overall: The cohort had over ten relapsed/refractory and over 14 treatment-naive patients, fewer than 18 IGHV unmutated. Responses: roughly 25 partial, 2 complete; after median approximately 70 months, about 15 stayed remitted, roughly 12 progressed.

The assay was immunoSEQ multiplex PCR, and TCRdb's table has in-frame clones only and misses some. In the table there are some 85,000 clones, approximately 80% of which are singletons. This CDR3 is built from 14 residues. V lost 4 bases to trimming and J lost 0 bases, with 10 bases between them. The germline gives CDR1 MNHNY, CDR2 SVGAGI (reference sequence). The rearrangement links TRBV6-6 to TRBJ2-7; possibly TRBD2 for D (5 bases). The starting material was PBMCs, obtained after 24 months of ibrutinib treatment. This receptor was obtained from a human donor with chronic lymphocytic leukemia. CDR3 amino acids: CASSLGLISYEQYF. The DNA of the CDR3 is TGTGCCAGCAGTTTAGGACTGATCTCCTACGAGCAGTACTTC.